The 17 T cell receptor beta chains below were found in one sample sequenced in a study of OX40 agonist ivuxolimab in advanced cancers. The method was immunoSEQ multiplex PCR; TCRdb's version includes in-frame clones alone and lacks a portion of them. The table shows 65,000 to 80,000 clones, with 92% occurring only once. Specimen: CD4+ or CD8+ T cells sorted from blood, collected in a trial of the OX40 agonist ivuxolimab. The receptors shown here come from an adult with an advanced solid tumor such as melanoma, head and neck, liver or kidney cancer.

J is TRBJ2-7 and V is TRBV7-9, with 11 bases aligning to TRBD2. V dropped 3 bases and J dropped 4; count of bases not matched to a gene: 5. The CDR3 contains 15 residues. Germline CDR1 and CDR2: SEHNR and FQNEAQ (reference sequence). The CDR3 reads CASSFPTSGIYEQYF. The CDR3 DNA is TGTGCCAGCAGCTTCCCGACTAGCGGGATTTACGAGCAGTACTTC. The full variable domain, its missing parts supplied by reference TRBV7-9 and TRBJ2-7, is DTGVSQNPRHKITKRGQNVTFRCDPISEHNRLYWYRQTLGQGPEFLTYFQNEAQLEKSRLLSDRFSAERPKGSFSTLEIQRTEQGDSAMYLCASSFPTSGIYEQYFGPGTRLTVT.

The chain employs TRBV30 and TRBJ2-7; perhaps TRBD2 as D (5 bases). This CDR3 has 15 residues. The V gene's germline CDR1 is GTSNPN and CDR2 SVGIG (reference sequence). Between the trimmed V and J ends, which lost 0 bases and 0 bases, there was a span of 12 bases. The CDR3 DNA reads as TGTGCCTGGAGTGTATTCGGCGGGTACTCCTACGAGCAGTACTTC. Encoded protein: CAWSVFGGYSYEQYF.

The J gene is TRBJ2-6, the V gene TRBV6-1; the match to TRBD1 covers 8 bases. The junction had 4 bases not matched to a gene; V was cut back by 4 bases and J by 2 bases. This CDR3 comprises 16 residues. Germline V lookup: CDR1 MNHNS, CDR2 SASEGT. CDR3 residues: CASSGMTGAGANVLTF. The CDR3 DNA sequence: TGTGCCAGCAGTGGGATGACAGGGGCTGGGGCCAACGTCCTGACTTTC.

Only one count was recorded for this clone. The chain joins TRBV7-2 to TRBJ1-5; maybe TRBD1 (5 bases). CDR3 length: 15 amino acids. CDR1 is SGHTA, CDR2 FQGNSA, per germline. V lost 3 bases and J lost 0, with 9 bases in between. The CDR3 DNA follows: TGTGCCAGCAGCTTCGACAGTTATAGCAATCAGCCCCAGCATTTT. This sequence encodes CASSFDSYSNQPQHF.

The chain carries TRBV11-2 and TRBJ2-7; no firm D call. CDR3 size: 11 residues. V was clipped by 6 bases and J by 6 bases, with 9 bases between them. CDR1 and CDR2 (germline): SGHAT, FQNNGV. The CDR3: CASRVHGEQYF. The DNA for the CDR3 is TGTGCCAGCAGGGTACACGGCGAGCAGTACTTC.

The genes are TRBV11-3 and TRBJ2-5; perhaps TRBD1 as D (6 bases). The CDR3 totals 14 residues. Per germline, CDR1 SGHNT and CDR2 YENEEA. Trimming left V 1 base short and J 3 bases short, with 9 bases between. The CDR3 nucleotides are TGTGCCAGCAGCTTAGCGCCAGGGGAAGAGACCCAGTACTTC. Its translation: CASSLAPGEETQYF.

This rearrangement joins TRBV5-1 to TRBJ1-1; D remains ambiguous. The V gene lost 2 bases and the J gene lost 1 base, with 9 bases spanning the gap. The CDR3 has 14 residues. Germline V CDR1 and CDR2: SGHRS, YFSETQ. CDR3 sequence (DNA): TGCGCCAGCAGCTTACAGACTTCGAACACTGAAGCTTTCTTT. It is translated as CASSLQTSNTEAFF.

This CDR3 reads CAQRLAGDYEQYF. In nucleotides, the CDR3 is TGTGCTCAACGACTAGCGGGGGACTACGAGCAGTACTTC. This chain joins TRBV7-7 and TRBJ2-7, with 12 positions matching TRBD2. The CDR3 is made up of 13 amino acids. CDR1 is SSHAT and CDR2 is FNYEAQ in the germline V gene (reference sequence).

The chain links TRBV7-2 to TRBJ2-2; 7 bases agree with TRBD2. The CDR3 runs to 16 residues. Germline CDR1 reads SGHTA; CDR2 reads FQGNSA. Germline trimming cut 4 bases from V and 1 base from J; bases unmatched to any gene: 6. The CDR3 loop reads CASSSASGVNTGELFF. For the CDR3, the DNA is TGTGCCAGCAGCTCTGCTAGCGGCGTGAACACCGGGGAGCTGTTTTTT.

This chain joins TRBV7-2 and TRBJ2-5, with TRBD1 identical over 9 bases. Germline V gives CDR1 SGHTA, CDR2 FQGNSA. There are 13 residues in the CDR3. The V and J ends lost 5 bases and 6 bases, in that order; junction bases with no gene match: 4. CDR3 coding DNA: TGTGCCAGCAGCCCAACAGGGGGCCAGACCCAGTACTTC. Translated, it gives CASSPTGGQTQYF.

V gene TRBV4-1 combines with J gene TRBJ2-3; D remains unclear. Trimming removed 7 bases from V and 0 bases from J, with 23 bases in between. This CDR3 is 18 amino acids long. Germline V CDR1 and CDR2: MGHRA, YSYEKL. This CDR3 is CASTPGWASRLSTDTQYF. In nucleotides, the CDR3 is TGCGCCAGCACCCCTGGATGGGCCTCCCGACTCAGCACAGATACGCAGTATTTT.

This rearrangement joins TRBV30 to TRBJ1-5, with D unclear. CDR1 and CDR2 from the germline V gene are GTSNPN and SVGIG (reference sequence). CDR3 length: 14 residues. V lost 0 bases and J 0 bases, leaving 6 bases between the germline ends. CDR3 protein: CAWSVRVSNQPQHF. In DNA, the CDR3 is TGTGCCTGGAGTGTACGGGTTAGCAATCAGCCCCAGCATTTT.

This chain joins TRBV11-2 and TRBJ2-7, with D unresolved. The CDR3 contains 15 residues. The germline V and J ends were trimmed by 1 base and 3 bases, with 13 bases remaining between them. Germline V gives CDR1 SGHAT, CDR2 FQNNGV. CDR3 protein: CASSLVFSGGYEQYF. The DNA for the CDR3 is TGTGCCAGCAGCTTAGTATTTTCGGGCGGCTACGAGCAGTACTTC.

The V and J genes are TRBV5-1 and TRBJ2-2, with D perhaps being TRBD1 or TRBD2 (5 bases each). From germline, CDR1 is SGHRS and CDR2 YFSETQ. The CDR3 consists of 16 residues. Trimming took off 4 bases at V and 6 bases at J, with 19 bases between the two ends. The CDR3 nucleotides are TGCGCCAGCAGCCTAGCAGGGACCCCGCAAGCCGGGGAGCTGTTTTTT. Its translation is CASSLAGTPQAGELFF. Filled out from reference TRBV5-1 and TRBJ2-2, the complete variable domain reads KAGVTQTPRYLIKTRGQQVTLSCSPISGHRSVSWYQQTPGQGLQFLFEYFSETQRNKGNFPGRFSGRQFSNSRSEMNVSTLELGDSALYLCASSLAGTPQAGELFFGEGSRLTVL.

The chain couples TRBV27 to TRBJ2-1, with D perhaps being TRBD1 or TRBD2 (5 bases each). This CDR3 has 17 amino acids. Germline CDR1 reads MNHEY; CDR2 reads SMNVEV (reference sequence). Trimming cost V 3 bases and J 2 bases, with 17 bases left between them. The CDR3 sequence is CASSLKRDRGAYNEQFF. The CDR3 nucleotides are TGTGCCAGCAGTTTGAAGAGAGACAGAGGGGCCTACAATGAGCAGTTCTTC.

The chain combines TRBV15 with TRBJ2-7; D may match TRBD1 or TRBD2 (6 bases each). Trimming cost V 4 bases and J 0 bases, with 13 bases left between them. Looked up from germline, CDR1 is LNHNV and CDR2 is YYDKDF (reference sequence). The CDR3 is 15 amino acids. The CDR3 loop reads CATSMRGAISYEQYF. The CDR3 nucleotides read TGTGCCACCAGCATGAGGGGGGCTATCTCCTACGAGCAGTACTTC.

Only a few counts were recorded for this clone. The V call is TRBV7-3, the J call TRBJ2-7, with TRBD2 matching 11 bases. The CDR3 spans 15 residues. CDR1 and CDR2 from the germline V gene are SGHTA and FQGTGA. Trimming at V came to 6 bases and at J to 7 bases, leaving 11 bases not matched to a gene. The DNA for the CDR3 is TGTGCCAGCAGTACCGGGACTAGCGGTGTTAAGGAGCAGTACTTC. This sequence encodes CASSTGTSGVKEQYF.